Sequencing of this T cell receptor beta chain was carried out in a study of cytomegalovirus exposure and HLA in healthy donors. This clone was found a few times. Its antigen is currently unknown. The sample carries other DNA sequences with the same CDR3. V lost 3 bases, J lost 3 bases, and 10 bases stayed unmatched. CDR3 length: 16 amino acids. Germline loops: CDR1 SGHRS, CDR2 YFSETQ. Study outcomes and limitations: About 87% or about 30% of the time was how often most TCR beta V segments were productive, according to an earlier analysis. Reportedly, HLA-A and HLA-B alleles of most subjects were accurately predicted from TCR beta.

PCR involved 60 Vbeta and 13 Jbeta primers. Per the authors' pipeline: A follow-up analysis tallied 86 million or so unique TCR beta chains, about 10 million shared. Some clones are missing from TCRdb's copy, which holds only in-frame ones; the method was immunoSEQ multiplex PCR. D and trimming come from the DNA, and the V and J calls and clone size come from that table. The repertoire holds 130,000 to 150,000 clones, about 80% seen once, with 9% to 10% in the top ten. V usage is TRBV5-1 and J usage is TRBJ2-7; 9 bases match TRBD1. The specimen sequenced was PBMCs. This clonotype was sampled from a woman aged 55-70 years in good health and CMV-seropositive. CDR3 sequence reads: CASSSGQGLGYYEQYF. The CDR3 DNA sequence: TGCGCCAGCAGCTCGGGACAGGGATTGGGTTACTACGAGCAGTACTTC.